This T cell receptor beta chain derives from a study of T cells in tumors and immune-related adverse events. Germline CDR1 SGHNT, CDR2 YYREEE (reference sequence). V trimming: 4 bases; J trimming: 3 bases; junction bases outside the gene matches: 18. The CDR3 runs 20 residues. Points on this clone: In the same sample, other DNA sequences code for this CDR3.

The protocol was immunoSEQ multiplex PCR, while the TCRdb copy is restricted to in-frame clones and leaves out a portion. The repertoire includes over 7,000 clones, around 95% of them detected once, and 2% to 2.5% sits in the top ten. Material: lymph node tissue, obtained from a patient treated with anti-PD-1 therapy. The source of this sequence is a female donor with metastatic renal cell carcinoma. V usage is TRBV5-4 and J usage is TRBJ2-4, with 11 bases matching TRBD1. CDR3 loop: CASSRGVGQGAVFGKNIQYF. The CDR3 DNA reads TGTGCCAGCAGCCGGGGGGTCGGACAGGGGGCTGTATTTGGCAAAAACATTCAGTACTTC.